The rows below give T cell receptor beta chains drawn from one sample of a study of T cell clones after liver transplantation. Clones were sequenced by immunoSEQ multiplex PCR, and TCRdb holds only the in-frame ones, with some missing. The top ten hold 2% to 2.5% of the sample, which has approximately 70,000 clones, under 90% seen once. The sequenced sample was CD4+ T cells from blood, obtained roughly 50 months after liver transplant. The origin of the receptors is a human patient who received a liver transplant. These T cells may partly come from the graft donor. Both conserved end residues are part of each CDR3. Fields, in order: D gene, V gene, CDR3 protein. A D gene is named only where the DNA matches it firmly.

>TRBD2|TRBV5-1
CASSLSSGSYEQYF
>.|TRBV13
CASSLVGGAQNRSPLHF
>TRBD2|TRBV5-4
CASSQGGSTDTQYF
>TRBD1|TRBV19
CASTTGGVGTEAFF
>.|TRBV29-1
CSVLRGGEKLFF
>.|TRBV5-4
CASSSGGETYNEQFF
>.|TRBV28
CASSSRTEAFF
>.|TRBV7-2
CASSLGGRGNQPQHF
>.|TRBV5-1
CASSPPKDSGDQPQHF
>.|TRBV25-1
CASRHDGNEAFF
>.|TRBV19
CASSIATAEYGYTF
>.|TRBV5-1
CASSLDPAEYEQYF
>.|TRBV29-1
CSVGHNNEQFF
>.|TRBV7-2
CASSFGGTAGNTIYF
>TRBD2|TRBV7-3
CASSLFASGPGEQYF
>TRBD2|TRBV5-4
CASSLGLARNEQFF
>.|TRBV11-2
CASSLGVGGPTQETQYF
>.|TRBV5-1
CASSLLPSTDTQYF
>TRBD2|TRBV7-2
CASSPAPGGSYEQYF
>.|TRBV28
CASRVGMNTEAFF
>TRBD1|TRBV5-1
CASSSGQGAPYNEQFF
>.|TRBV28
CASRALTPNEQFF
>TRBD2|TRBV11-2
CASSLSPASGEQYF
>TRBD2|TRBV4-1
CASSLSNSGGSSYEQYF
>.|TRBV12-5
CASGLESNQPQHF
>.|TRBV10-1
CASSYEQGAVRGYF
>TRBD2|TRBV5-4
CASSSPGTSGSNEQFF
>.|TRBV28
CASSKGGQVETQYF
>.|TRBV5-6
CASSPGGGEAFF
>.|TRBV6-1
CASSDGIQQYF
>TRBD1|TRBV19
CASNLDGTAYQPQHF
>.|TRBV6-6
CASSMGSQETQYF
>.|TRBV7-2
CASSPAQSSGNTIYF
>.|TRBV5-1
CASSLRVGTQETQYF
>TRBD2|TRBV10-3
CAISLAGVRNTGELFF
>.|TRBV12-5
CASGSYVGSRANEQYF
>TRBD1|TRBV18
CASSQGTGPNTIYF
>.|TRBV7-2
CASSPRAIQETQYF
>.|TRBV6-1
CASSQQAHTDTQYF
>.|TRBV5-6
CASSSIRQTQYF
>.|TRBV10-3
CAIRTPVLGYTF
>.|TRBV4-2
CASSQADLDRRGGYTF
>.|TRBV7-3
CASSPGPGVGTEAFF
>TRBD2|TRBV5-4
CASSLGLAGSQYEQFF
>.|TRBV5-5
CASSLEGFKTSGNTIYF